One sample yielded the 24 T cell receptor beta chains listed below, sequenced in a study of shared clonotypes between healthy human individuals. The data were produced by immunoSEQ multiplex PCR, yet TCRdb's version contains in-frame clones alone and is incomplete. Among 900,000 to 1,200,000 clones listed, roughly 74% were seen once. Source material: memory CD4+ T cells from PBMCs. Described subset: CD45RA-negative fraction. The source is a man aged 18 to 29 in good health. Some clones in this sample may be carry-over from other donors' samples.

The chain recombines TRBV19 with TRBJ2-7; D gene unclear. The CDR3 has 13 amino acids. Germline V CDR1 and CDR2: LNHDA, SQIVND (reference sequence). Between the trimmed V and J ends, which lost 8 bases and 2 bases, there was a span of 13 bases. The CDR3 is CASSRFPAYEQYF. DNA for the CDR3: TGTGCCAGTTCGAGGTTCCCGGCCTACGAGCAGTACTTC.

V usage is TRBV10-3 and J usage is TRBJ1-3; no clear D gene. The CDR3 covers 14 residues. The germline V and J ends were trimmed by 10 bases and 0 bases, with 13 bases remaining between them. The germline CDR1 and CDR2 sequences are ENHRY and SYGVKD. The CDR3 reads CATSVSGSGNTIYF. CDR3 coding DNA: TGTGCCACTTCAGTGTCGGGCTCTGGAAACACCATATATTTT.

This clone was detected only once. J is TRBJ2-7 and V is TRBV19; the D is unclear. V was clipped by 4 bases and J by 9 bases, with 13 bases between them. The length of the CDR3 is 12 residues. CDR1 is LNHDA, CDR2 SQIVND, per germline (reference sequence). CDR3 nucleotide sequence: TGTGCCAGTAGTACCCGCACTGGAGTGCAGTACTTC. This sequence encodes CASSTRTGVQYF.

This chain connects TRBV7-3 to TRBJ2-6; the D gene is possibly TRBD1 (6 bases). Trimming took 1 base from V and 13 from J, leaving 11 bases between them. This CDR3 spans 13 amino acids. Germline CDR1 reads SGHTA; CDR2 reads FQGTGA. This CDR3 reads CASSLIGGGVLTF. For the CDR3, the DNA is TGTGCCAGCAGCTTAATAGGGGGTGGAGTCCTGACTTTC.

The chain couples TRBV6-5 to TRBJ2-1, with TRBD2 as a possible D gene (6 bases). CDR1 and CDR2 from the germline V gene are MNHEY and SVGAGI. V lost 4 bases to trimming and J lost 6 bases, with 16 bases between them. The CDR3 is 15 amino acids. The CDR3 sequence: CASSSAVTRGNEQFF. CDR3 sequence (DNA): TGTGCCAGCAGTTCCGCTGTGACTAGGGGCAATGAGCAGTTCTTC.

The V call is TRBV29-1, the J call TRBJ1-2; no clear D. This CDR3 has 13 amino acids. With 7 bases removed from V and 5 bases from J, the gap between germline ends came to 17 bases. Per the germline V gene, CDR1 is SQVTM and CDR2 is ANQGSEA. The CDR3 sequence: CSAQGEFGYGYTF. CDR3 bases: TGCAGCGCACAAGGTGAATTCGGGTATGGCTACACCTTC.

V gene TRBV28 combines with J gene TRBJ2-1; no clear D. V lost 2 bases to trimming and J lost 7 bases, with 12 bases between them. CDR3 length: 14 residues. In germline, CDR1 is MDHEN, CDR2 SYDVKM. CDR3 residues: CASSLVRVLNEQFF. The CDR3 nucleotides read TGTGCCAGCAGTTTAGTCCGGGTTTTGAATGAGCAGTTCTTC.

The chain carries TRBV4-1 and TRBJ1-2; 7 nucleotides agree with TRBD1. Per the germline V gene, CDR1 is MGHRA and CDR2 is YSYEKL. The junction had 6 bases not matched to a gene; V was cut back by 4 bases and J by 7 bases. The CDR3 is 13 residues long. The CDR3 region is CASSLTGPAGYTF. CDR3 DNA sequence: TGCGCCAGCAGCCTGACAGGGCCCGCTGGCTACACCTTC.

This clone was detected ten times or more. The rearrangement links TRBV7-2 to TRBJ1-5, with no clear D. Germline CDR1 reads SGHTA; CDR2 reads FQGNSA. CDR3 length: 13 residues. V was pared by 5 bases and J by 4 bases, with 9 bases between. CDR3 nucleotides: TGTGCCAGCAGCGCAGGATGGAATCAGCCCCAGCATTTT. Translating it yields CASSAGWNQPQHF.

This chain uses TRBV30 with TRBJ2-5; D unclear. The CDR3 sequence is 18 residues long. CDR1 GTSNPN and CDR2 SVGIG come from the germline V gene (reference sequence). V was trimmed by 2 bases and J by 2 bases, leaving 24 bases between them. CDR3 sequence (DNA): TGTGCCTGGAGTTGGGGTTCGCCCCTTCTGGGAATACAAGAGACCCAGTACTTC. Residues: CAWSWGSPLLGIQETQYF.

The CDR3 spells CASSEGARTEAFF. The CDR3 DNA reads as TGTGCCAGCAGTGAAGGGGCTCGTACTGAAGCTTTCTTT. The chain uses TRBV6-1 and TRBJ1-1; D call uncertain. This CDR3 region has 13 residues. Germline CDR1 reads MNHNS; CDR2 reads SASEGT. V was pared by 1 base and J by 5 bases, with 8 bases between.

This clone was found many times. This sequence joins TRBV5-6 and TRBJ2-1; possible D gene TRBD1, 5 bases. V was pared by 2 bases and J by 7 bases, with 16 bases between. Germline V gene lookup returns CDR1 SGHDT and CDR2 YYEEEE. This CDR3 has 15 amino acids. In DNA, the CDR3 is TGTGCCAGCAGCTTAACCAGGGAATCGGTAAATGAGCAGTTCTTC. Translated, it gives CASSLTRESVNEQFF.

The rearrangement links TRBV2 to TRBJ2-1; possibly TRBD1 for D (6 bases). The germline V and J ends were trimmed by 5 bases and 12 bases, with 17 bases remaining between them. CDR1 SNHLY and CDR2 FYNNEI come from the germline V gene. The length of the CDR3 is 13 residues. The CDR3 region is CASSQSRDTLQFF. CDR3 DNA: TGTGCCAGCAGTCAGAGCCGGGACACTTTGCAGTTCTTC.

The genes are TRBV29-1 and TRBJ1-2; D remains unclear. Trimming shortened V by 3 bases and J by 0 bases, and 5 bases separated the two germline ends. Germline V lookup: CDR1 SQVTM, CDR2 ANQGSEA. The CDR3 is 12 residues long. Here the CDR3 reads CSVDAANYGYTF. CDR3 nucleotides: TGCAGCGTTGACGCAGCTAACTATGGCTACACCTTC.

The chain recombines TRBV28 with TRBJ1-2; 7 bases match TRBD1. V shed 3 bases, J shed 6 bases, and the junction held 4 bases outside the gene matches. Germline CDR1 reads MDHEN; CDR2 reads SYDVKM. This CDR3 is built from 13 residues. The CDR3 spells CASSFDRVDGYTF. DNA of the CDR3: TGTGCCAGCAGTTTTGACAGGGTTGATGGCTACACCTTC.

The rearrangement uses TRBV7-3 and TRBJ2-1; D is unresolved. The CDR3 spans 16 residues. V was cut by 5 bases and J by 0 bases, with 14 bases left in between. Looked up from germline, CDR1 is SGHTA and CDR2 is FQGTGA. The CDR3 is CASSPPPLYSYNEQFF. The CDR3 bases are TGTGCCAGCAGCCCGCCCCCGCTCTACTCCTACAATGAGCAGTTCTTC.

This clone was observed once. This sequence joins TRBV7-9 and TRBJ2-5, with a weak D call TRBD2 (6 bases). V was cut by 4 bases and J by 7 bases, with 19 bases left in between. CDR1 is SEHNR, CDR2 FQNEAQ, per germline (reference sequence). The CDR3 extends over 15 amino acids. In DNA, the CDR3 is TGTGCCAGCAGCTCGCAGGCTTCTTCCGGGGGGACCCAGTACTTC. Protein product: CASSSQASSGGTQYF.

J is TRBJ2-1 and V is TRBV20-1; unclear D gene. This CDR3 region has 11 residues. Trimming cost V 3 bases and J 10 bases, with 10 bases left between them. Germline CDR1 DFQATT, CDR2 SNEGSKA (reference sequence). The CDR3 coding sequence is TGCAGTGCTAGTCCCCGAGTAGAGCAGTTCTTC. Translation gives CSASPRVEQFF.

DNA of the CDR3: TGCGCCAGCAGCTTGGATCCAGGGGAAGGAAACACCATATATTTT. It is translated as CASSLDPGEGNTIYF. The V gene is TRBV5-1, the J gene TRBJ1-3, with D possibly TRBD1 on 6 matching bases. CDR1 and CDR2 (germline): SGHRS, YFSETQ. The CDR3 extends over 15 amino acids. V lost 0 bases and J lost 4, with 11 bases in between.

CDR3 residues: CASSPTGGKETQYF. For the CDR3, the DNA is TGTGCCAGCAGCCCGACAGGGGGCAAGGAGACCCAGTACTTC. The chain couples TRBV7-7 to TRBJ2-5, with 10 bases aligning to TRBD1. The V segment lost 5 bases and the J segment 5 bases; nucleotides outside the gene matches: 5. The CDR3 covers 14 residues. Germline CDR1 SSHAT, CDR2 FNYEAQ (reference sequence).

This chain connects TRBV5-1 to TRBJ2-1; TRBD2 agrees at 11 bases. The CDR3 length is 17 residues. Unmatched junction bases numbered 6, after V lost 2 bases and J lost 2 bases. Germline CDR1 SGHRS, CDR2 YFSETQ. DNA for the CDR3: TGCGCCAGCAGCTTCGGCGGGACTAGCGGTACCTACAATGAGCAGTTCTTC. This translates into CASSFGGTSGTYNEQFF. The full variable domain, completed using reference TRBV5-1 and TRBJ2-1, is KAGVTQTPRYLIKTRGQQVTLSCSPISGHRSVSWYQQTPGQGLQFLFEYFSETQRNKGNFPGRFSGRQFSNSRSEMNVSTLELGDSALYLCASSFGGTSGTYNEQFFGPGTRLTVL.

The CDR3 coding sequence is TGTGCCAGCAGTTTAAATCTCCTTCCCAGGGGAAGCACTGAAGCTTTCTTT. Amino acids: CASSLNLLPRGSTEAFF. The chain is built from TRBV27 and TRBJ1-1, with D tentatively TRBD1 (6 bases). Germline lookup yields CDR1 MNHEY and CDR2 SMNVEV (reference sequence). The CDR3 extends over 17 amino acids. V was clipped by 2 bases and J by 4 bases, with 20 bases between them.

The CDR3, as DNA: TGTGCCAGCAGTTTTAGGTCTGGAGCAGGCCACTACCAAAGCGACGAGCAGTACTTC. Amino acids: CASSFRSGAGHYQSDEQYF. The V and J genes are TRBV27 and TRBJ2-7; D is ambiguous. Per the germline V gene, CDR1 is MNHEY and CDR2 is SMNVEV (reference sequence). V dropped 3 bases and J dropped 5 bases, with 29 bases sitting between them. The CDR3 sequence is 19 residues long.

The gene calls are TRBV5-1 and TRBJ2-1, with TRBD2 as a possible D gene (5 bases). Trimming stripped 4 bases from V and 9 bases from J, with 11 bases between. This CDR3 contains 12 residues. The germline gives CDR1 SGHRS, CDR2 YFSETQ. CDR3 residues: CASSDLALEQFF. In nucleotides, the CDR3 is TGCGCCAGCAGCGATCTAGCCCTTGAGCAGTTCTTC.